A single sample is the source of the 30 T cell receptor beta chains below, sequenced in a study of blood T cell repertoires in COVID-19. TCRdb keeps only in-frame clones here, not all; method: immunoSEQ multiplex PCR. The data show approximately 400,000 clones, about 91% seen once. Sequenced sample: peripheral blood. These receptor sequences come from a woman between 45 and 65 years old with COVID-19, enrolled during active disease.

The rearrangement uses TRBV11-2 and TRBJ2-7; 11 bases line up with TRBD1. The CDR3 sequence is 15 residues long. The junction had 14 bases not matched to a gene; V was cut back by 7 bases and J by 9 bases. The germline V gene has CDR1 SGHAT and CDR2 FQNNGV. DNA for the CDR3: TGTGCCAGCATCCGTACCCCGGGACAGGGGGGCGGGCAGTACTTC. Its protein product is CASIRTPGQGGGQYF.

The V call is TRBV27, the J call TRBJ1-1, with D possibly TRBD1 on 6 matching bases. Trimming pared 9 bases from V and 8 bases from J, leaving 13 bases between. CDR1 and CDR2 (germline): MNHEY, SMNVEV (reference sequence). This CDR3 has 11 amino acids. The DNA for the CDR3 is TGTGCCAGTACCAGGGGCAGGGAAGCTTTCTTT. It translates to CASTRGREAFF.

J is TRBJ2-1 and V is TRBV27; the D gene is possibly TRBD2 (7 bases). The ends were cut back, 5 bases at V and 7 bases at J, with 15 bases in the middle. Looked up from germline, CDR1 is MNHEY and CDR2 is SMNVEV (reference sequence). The CDR3 sequence is 14 residues long. CDR3 bases: TGTGCCAGCAGTCCCAAGGGGGGGCCTAATGAGCAGTTCTTC. This sequence encodes CASSPKGGPNEQFF.

The V gene is TRBV7-2, the J gene TRBJ1-2; a possible D gene is TRBD1 (6 bases). Germline CDR1 reads SGHTA; CDR2 reads FQGNSA. Trimming cost V 5 bases and J 5 bases, with 18 bases left between them. The CDR3 sequence is 15 residues long. The CDR3 spells CASSLSGGRGYGYTF. In DNA form, the CDR3 reads TGTGCCAGCAGCCTTAGCGGGGGGCGAGGTTATGGCTACACCTTC.

The chain carries TRBV10-3 and TRBJ2-3; the match to TRBD2 covers 9 bases. This CDR3 has 16 amino acids. With V trimmed by 2 bases and J by 4 bases, 7 bases remained unmatched. In germline, CDR1 is ENHRY, CDR2 SYGVKD. In DNA, the CDR3 is TGTGCCATCAGTGAGACTTATAGCGGGGGCGCAGATACGCAGTATTTT. Its translation is CAISETYSGGADTQYF.

The CDR3 spells CASCLTSGSYEQYF. Here the CDR3 DNA reads TGCGCCAGCTGCCTGACTAGCGGCTCCTACGAGCAGTACTTC. This chain joins TRBV5-1 and TRBJ2-7; 9 nucleotides line up with TRBD2. Germline assignment: CDR1 SGHRS and CDR2 YFSETQ. V trimming: 7 bases; J trimming: 0 bases; junction bases outside the gene matches: 5. This CDR3 comprises 14 residues. Combining the CDR3 with reference TRBV5-1 and TRBJ2-7 gives the whole variable domain KAGVTQTPRYLIKTRGQQVTLSCSPISGHRSVSWYQQTPGQGLQFLFEYFSETQRNKGNFPGRFSGRQFSNSRSEMNVSTLELGDSALYLCASCLTSGSYEQYFGPGTRLTVT.

The chain joins TRBV5-1 to TRBJ1-1; the D gene is possibly TRBD1 (5 bases). This CDR3 has 15 residues. V lost 3 bases and J 3 bases, leaving 15 bases between the germline ends. From germline, CDR1 is SGHRS and CDR2 YFSETQ. CDR3 protein: CASSSLRGEDTEAFF. DNA for the CDR3: TGCGCCAGCAGCTCCCTCCGGGGGGAGGACACTGAAGCTTTCTTT.

This clone came up once. This chain joins TRBV14 and TRBJ2-7; a weak D match, TRBD1 (6 bases). Germline assignment: CDR1 SGHDN and CDR2 FVKESK. V was clipped by 1 base and J by 2 bases, with 9 bases between them. The CDR3 spans 14 residues. CDR3 sequence reads: CASSQGTATYEQYF. The CDR3 nucleotides are TGTGCCAGCAGCCAAGGGACAGCCACCTACGAGCAGTACTTC.

The J gene is TRBJ2-1, the V gene TRBV4-1; TRBD2 matches at 13 bases. The V gene end was trimmed by 4 bases and the J gene end by 5 bases; junction bases not matched to a gene: 8. Germline V lookup: CDR1 MGHRA, CDR2 YSYEKL. This CDR3 has 17 amino acids. This chain's CDR3 is CASSRGAGTSGDNEQFF. In DNA form, the CDR3 reads TGCGCCAGCAGCCGGGGGGCCGGGACTAGCGGGGACAATGAGCAGTTCTTC.

The gene calls are TRBV30 and TRBJ2-1; the D gene is possibly TRBD2 (6 bases). Per the germline V gene, CDR1 is GTSNPN and CDR2 is SVGIG (reference sequence). The CDR3 extends over 19 amino acids. Trimming left V 0 bases short and J 4 bases short, with 25 bases between. The CDR3 DNA reads TGTGCCTGGAGTGTCCAACAAAGAACTAGCTTTACTCGGTACAATGAGCAGTTCTTC. Amino acids: CAWSVQQRTSFTRYNEQFF.

The chain links TRBV11-2 to TRBJ2-7; D perhaps matches TRBD2 (6 bases). Germline V gene data show CDR1 as SGHAT and CDR2 as FQNNGV. Trimming stripped 1 base from V and 4 bases from J, with 14 bases between. This CDR3 region has 15 residues. The CDR3 coding sequence is TGTGCCAGCAGCTTAGGGGCGGGGACGACGTACGAGCAGTACTTC. This codes for CASSLGAGTTYEQYF.

The chain uses TRBV7-9 and TRBJ2-7, with D maybe TRBD1 (5 bases). The CDR3 is 14 amino acids. The V gene lost 5 bases and the J gene lost 2 bases, with 13 bases spanning the gap. CDR1 is SEHNR and CDR2 is FQNEAQ in the germline V gene (reference sequence). CDR3 region: CASSQDTVPYEQYF. The CDR3 coding sequence is TGTGCCAGCAGCCAGGACACAGTTCCCTACGAGCAGTACTTC. The complete variable domain, with remaining parts taken from reference TRBV7-9 and TRBJ2-7, reads DTGVSQNPRHKITKRGQNVTFRCDPISEHNRLYWYRQTLGQGPEFLTYFQNEAQLEKSRLLSDRFSAERPKGSFSTLEIQRTEQGDSAMYLCASSQDTVPYEQYFGPGTRLTVT.

The chain couples TRBV29-1 to TRBJ1-4; 8 bases agree with TRBD1. The CDR3 spans 13 residues. Trimming took 5 bases from V and 6 from J; bases not matched to a gene: 5. Germline V CDR1 and CDR2: SQVTM, ANQGSEA. The chain's CDR3 is CSVSQGADEKLFF. As DNA, the CDR3 is TGCAGCGTTAGCCAGGGGGCAGATGAAAAACTGTTTTTT.

The J gene is TRBJ1-4, the V gene TRBV5-6; D might be TRBD1 (5 bases). The CDR3 totals 16 residues. V shed 6 bases and J shed 7 bases, with 22 bases lying between them. Germline CDR1 reads SGHDT; CDR2 reads YYEEEE. CDR3 DNA sequence: TGTGCCAGCACCGACTCCCTGGGTGGGAGGGGTGAAAAACTGTTTTTT. This translates into CASTDSLGGRGEKLFF.

This clone was counted a single time. The rearrangement joins TRBV10-2 to TRBJ2-1; the match to TRBD1 covers 7 bases. After removal of 7 bases from V and 10 bases from J, the junction contained 10 bases not matched to a gene. The CDR3 runs 13 residues. Germline CDR1 is WSHSY and CDR2 is SAAADI. CDR3 DNA sequence: TGCGCCAGCACAGGACAGGCATCAGGGGAGCAGTTCTTC. Its protein product is CASTGQASGEQFF.

Only one count was recorded for this clone. CDR3 coding DNA: TGTGCCAGCAGTCGTGGACAGGGCGCTCCCCAAGAGACCCAGTACTTC. Translation: CASSRGQGAPQETQYF. The rearrangement uses TRBV27 and TRBJ2-5, with 8 bases matching TRBD1. CDR1 is MNHEY and CDR2 is SMNVEV in the germline V gene (reference sequence). The J segment lost 1 base and the V segment lost 5 bases, leaving 9 bases of the junction unmatched. The CDR3 totals 16 residues.

This clone was seen more than once but under ten times. The V gene is TRBV15, the J gene TRBJ2-2; TRBD1 might be the D (5 bases). The CDR3 is made up of 14 amino acids. Germline-derived CDR1 and CDR2 are LNHNV and YYDKDF (reference sequence). V dropped 4 bases and J dropped 3 bases, with 9 bases sitting between them. The CDR3 reads CATSMNRYTGELFF. CDR3 bases: TGTGCCACCAGCATGAACAGGTACACCGGGGAGCTGTTTTTT.

This clone was seen only a few times. The rearrangement joins TRBV12-3 or TRBV12-4 to TRBJ1-5; D not resolved. This CDR3 is built from 11 residues. V lost 6 bases, J lost 10 bases, and 10 bases lay in between. CDR3 DNA: TGTGCCAGCAGCAAGACAAGTCCCCAGCATTTT. Amino acid sequence: CASSKTSPQHF.

The gene calls are TRBV6-5 and TRBJ1-1, with D tentatively TRBD1 (5 bases). The V and J ends lost 2 bases and 5 bases respectively, with 15 bases between them. Germline assignment: CDR1 MNHEY and CDR2 SVGAGI. The CDR3 is 15 amino acids. The CDR3 sequence: CASSYGGGVGTEAFF. The CDR3 DNA is TGTGCCAGCAGTTACGGGGGGGGTGTTGGGACTGAAGCTTTCTTT.

The chain has TRBV5-6 and TRBJ1-6, with 7 nucleotides matching TRBD1. There are 15 residues in the CDR3. Germline-derived CDR1 and CDR2 are SGHDT and YYEEEE. Trimming took 0 bases from V and 6 from J; bases not matched to a gene: 3. In nucleotides, the CDR3 is TGTGCCAGCAGCTTGGTGGGACAGATTAATTCACCCCTCCACTTT. It is translated as CASSLVGQINSPLHF.

V and J are TRBV3-1 (or the pseudogene TRBV3-2) and TRBJ2-1; 7 positions agree with TRBD2. The V and J ends lost 3 bases and 3 bases, in that order; junction bases with no gene match: 11. The CDR3 sequence is 17 residues long. The germline gives CDR1 LGHDT, CDR2 YNNKEL (reference sequence). CDR3 DNA sequence: TGTGCCAGCAGCCACCACCGGTTGGGGGGGATCTACAATGAGCAGTTCTTC. This sequence encodes CASSHHRLGGIYNEQFF.

This sequence joins TRBV10-1 and TRBJ2-6, with 7 bases that match TRBD1. Germline values: CDR1 WNHNN, CDR2 SYGVQD (reference sequence). CDR3 length equals 17 residues. V lost 6 bases, J lost 1 base, and 9 bases stayed unmatched. Written as DNA, the CDR3 is TGCGCCAGCAGCTCCGGGACAGCCACGTCTGGGGCCAACGTCCTGACTTTC. Its translation is CASSSGTATSGANVLTF.

This chain connects TRBV28 to TRBJ1-6; 9 bases agree with TRBD1. The CDR3 has 17 residues. J gave up 10 bases and V 3 bases, and 13 bases lay outside the gene matches. CDR1 is MDHEN, CDR2 SYDVKM, per germline. The CDR3 DNA reads as TGTGCCAGCAGTTTGACCGGGACAGGGTCCGTAGACTCACCCCTCCACTTT. It yields the protein CASSLTGTGSVDSPLHF.

The chain has TRBV5-1 and TRBJ2-1; 8 bases are shared with TRBD2. In germline, CDR1 is SGHRS, CDR2 YFSETQ. This CDR3 contains 16 residues. With 0 bases clipped from V and 1 base from J, the junction kept 3 bases outside the gene matches. The CDR3 sequence: CASSLAGGTSYNEQFF. Here the CDR3 DNA reads TGCGCCAGCAGCTTGGCGGGGGGGACTTCCTACAATGAGCAGTTCTTC.

The chain couples TRBV29-1 to TRBJ1-1, with 10 bases that match TRBD1. This CDR3 has 15 residues. The germline V gene has CDR1 SQVTM and CDR2 ANQGSEA. The V and J ends lost 0 bases and 7 bases, in that order; junction bases with no gene match: 8. CDR3 in amino acids: CSVEDWGQGTREAFF. CDR3 bases: TGCAGCGTTGAAGATTGGGGACAGGGGACCCGTGAAGCTTTCTTT. The full variable domain, in which reference TRBV29-1 and TRBJ1-1 provide the parts outside the CDR3, is SAVISQKPSRDICQRGTSLTIQCQVDSQVTMMFWYRQQPGQSLTLIATANQGSEATYESGFVIDKFPISRPNLTFSTLTVSNMSPEDSSIYLCSVEDWGQGTREAFFGQGTRLTVV.

This chain joins TRBV3-1 (or the pseudogene TRBV3-2) and TRBJ1-6; D remains ambiguous. The length of the CDR3 is 15 residues. V was trimmed by 4 bases and J by 5 bases, leaving 12 bases between them. Germline CDR1 reads LGHDT; CDR2 reads YNNKEL (reference sequence). The CDR3 spells CASSLTTQNNSPLHF. CDR3 nucleotides: TGTGCCAGCAGCCTCACTACGCAGAATAATTCACCCCTCCACTTT.

The V and J genes are TRBV7-9 and TRBJ2-1; tentative D call: TRBD1 (6 bases). This CDR3 has 14 amino acids. Trimming removed 0 bases at V and 7 bases at J, with 10 bases between. Germline V gene lookup returns CDR1 SEHNR and CDR2 FQNEAQ (reference sequence). The CDR3 DNA reads TGTGCCAGCAGCTTAGCAGGTCAGGGGAATGAGCAGTTCTTC. Translating gives CASSLAGQGNEQFF.

The chain carries TRBV6-7 and TRBJ1-1, with a weak D call TRBD1 (6 bases). TRBV6-7 is placed among ORFs of uncertain function. V lost 6 bases to trimming and J lost 2 bases, with 19 bases between them. The CDR3 extends over 16 amino acids. DNA for the CDR3: TGTGCCAGCAGGCAAGTAGAACAGGGTGGAAACACTGAAGCTTTCTTT. This codes for CASRQVEQGGNTEAFF.

This rearrangement joins TRBV6-5 to TRBJ1-4; D perhaps matches TRBD1 (5 bases). V was cut by 8 bases and J by 8 bases, with 18 bases left in between. Germline CDR1 reads MNHEY; CDR2 reads SVGAGI. The CDR3 runs 14 residues. The CDR3 nucleotides read TGTGCCAGCTCTTCCCGCGGGGGGAACGAAAAACTGTTTTTT. Translating gives CASSSRGGNEKLFF.

In regard to this clone: Other nucleotide sequences in the sample specify the same CDR3. This rearrangement joins TRBV9 to TRBJ2-7; a weak D match, TRBD2 (6 bases). This CDR3 has 14 residues. The V end lost 3 bases, the J end lost 4 bases, and 14 bases lay between the germline ends. The germline V gene encodes CDR1 SGDLS and CDR2 YYNGEE. Written as DNA, the CDR3 is TGTGCCAGCAGCGCCGGGCTCGGAGGGTACGAGCAGTACTTC. It encodes CASSAGLGGYEQYF.